This T cell receptor beta chain was found in a study of identical twins. CDR3 length equals 12 residues. J lost 4 bases, V lost 3 bases, and 0 bases had no gene match. Germline V gives CDR1 DFQATT, CDR2 SNEGSKA (reference sequence). TCRdb analysed the 5' RACE reads with MiXCR anew, one entry per CDR3 protein. This table holds 1.5 million or so distinct CDR3 sequences, about 32% found once. This clonotype came up many times. The sequence was collected from a newborn girl in good health. This chain joins TRBV20-1 and TRBJ2-3; 8 nucleotides line up with TRBD2. Sequencing was performed on cord blood. DNA for the CDR3: TGCAGTGCTAGGGGACTAGCAGATACGCAGTATTTT. The encoded protein is CSARGLADTQYF.